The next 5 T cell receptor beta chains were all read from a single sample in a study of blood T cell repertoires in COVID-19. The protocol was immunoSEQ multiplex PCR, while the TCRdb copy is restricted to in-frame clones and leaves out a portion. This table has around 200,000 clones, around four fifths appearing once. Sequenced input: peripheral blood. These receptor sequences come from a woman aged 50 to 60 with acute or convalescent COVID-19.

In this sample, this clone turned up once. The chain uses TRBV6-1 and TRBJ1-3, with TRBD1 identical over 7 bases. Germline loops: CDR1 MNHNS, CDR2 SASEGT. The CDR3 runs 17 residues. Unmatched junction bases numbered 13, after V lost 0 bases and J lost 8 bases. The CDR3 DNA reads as TGTGCCAGCAGTGAAGCGCGTACTATGACAGGGTCGTACACCATATATTTT. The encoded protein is CASSEARTMTGSYTIYF.

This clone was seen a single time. The CDR3 bases are TGTGCCAGCAGTTACGGGCAGTCCTATGGCTACACCTTC. As protein: CASSYGQSYGYTF. The chain combines TRBV6-5 with TRBJ1-2; D is uncertain. Trimming stripped 2 bases from V and 4 bases from J, with 8 bases between. There are 13 residues in the CDR3. Germline CDR1 MNHEY, CDR2 SVGAGI.

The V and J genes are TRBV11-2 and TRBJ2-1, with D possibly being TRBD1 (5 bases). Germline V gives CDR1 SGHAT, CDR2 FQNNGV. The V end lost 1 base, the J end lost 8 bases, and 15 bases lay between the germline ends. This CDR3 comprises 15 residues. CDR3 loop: CASSLAGYVGDEQFF. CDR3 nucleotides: TGTGCCAGCAGCTTAGCAGGGTACGTTGGAGATGAGCAGTTCTTC.

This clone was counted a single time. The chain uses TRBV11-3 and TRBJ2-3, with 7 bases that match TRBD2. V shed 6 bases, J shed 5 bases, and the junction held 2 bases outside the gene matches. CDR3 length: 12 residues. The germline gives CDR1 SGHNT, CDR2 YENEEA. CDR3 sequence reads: CASRGLGDTQYF. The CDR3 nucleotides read TGTGCCAGCAGAGGACTAGGAGATACGCAGTATTTT.

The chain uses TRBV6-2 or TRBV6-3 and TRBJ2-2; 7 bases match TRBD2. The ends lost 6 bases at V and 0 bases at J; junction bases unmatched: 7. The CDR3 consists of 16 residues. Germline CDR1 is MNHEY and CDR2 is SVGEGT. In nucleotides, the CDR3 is TGTGCCAGCAGCCGCTCTAGCGGAACGAACACCGGGGAGCTGTTTTTT. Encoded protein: CASSRSSGTNTGELFF.